A single sample is the source of the 28 T cell receptor beta chains below, sequenced in a study of T-cell reconstitution after alpha-beta-depleted transplantation in children. The authors prepared the TCRbeta library with unique molecular identifiers. TCRdb re-called the PCR reads with MiXCR, one entry per CDR3 protein. The data show 210,000 or so distinct CDR3 sequences, with approximately 11% seen just once and roughly 27% held by the top ten. The sequences come from PBMCs, collected before TCRalphabeta/CD19-depleted stem cell transplant. The receptor source for this set is a child under two years old with acute myeloid leukemia, due to receive a stem cell transplant.

This chain links TRBV30 with TRBJ1-5; no clear D gene. From germline, CDR1 is GTSNPN and CDR2 SVGIG (reference sequence). The length of the CDR3 is 12 residues. V lost 0 bases and J 6 bases, leaving 6 bases between the germline ends. The CDR3 nucleotides read TGTGCCTGGAGTGTATTCGGTCAGCCCCAGCATTTT. The encoded protein is CAWSVFGQPQHF.

This clonotype was recorded at least ten times. The chain uses TRBV20-1 and TRBJ2-7; 8 nucleotides agree with TRBD1. Germline CDR1 DFQATT, CDR2 SNEGSKA (reference sequence). This CDR3 has 15 residues. V was clipped by 0 bases and J by 3 bases; unmatched bases: 7. The CDR3 sequence: CSARDQGQGSYEQYF. CDR3 coding DNA: TGCAGTGCTAGAGATCAAGGACAGGGAAGCTACGAGCAGTACTTC.

The table lists this clonotype with many counts. In DNA form, the CDR3 reads TGTGCCAGCTCACCTGCGACAGGGCGGGGGATTGAAGCTTTCTTT. It encodes CASSPATGRGIEAFF. The J gene is TRBJ1-1, the V gene TRBV18; 7 bases agree with TRBD1. Germline V gives CDR1 KGHSH, CDR2 LQKENI. The CDR3 covers 15 residues. The V gene end was trimmed by 3 bases and the J gene end by 7 bases; junction bases not matched to a gene: 11.

This clonotype was recorded at least ten times. The rearrangement uses TRBV20-1 and TRBJ1-5; 8 positions match TRBD1. In germline, CDR1 is DFQATT, CDR2 SNEGSKA (reference sequence). The CDR3 extends over 16 amino acids. Trimming at V came to 3 bases and at J to 2 bases, leaving 9 bases not matched to a gene. CDR3 sequence (DNA): TGCAGTGCTAGGGCCAGGGGGCAAGCAGGCAATCAGCCCCAGCATTTT. The encoded protein is CSARARGQAGNQPQHF.

This clonotype came up many times. CDR3 residues: CASSRGLQETQYF. Here the CDR3 DNA reads TGTGCCAGTAGCCGGGGCTTGCAAGAGACCCAGTACTTC. This chain joins TRBV19 and TRBJ2-5, with D perhaps being TRBD1 or TRBD2 (5 bases each). V was pared by 6 bases and J by 2 bases, with 10 bases between. This CDR3 region has 13 residues. The germline V gene encodes CDR1 LNHDA and CDR2 SQIVND (reference sequence).

This clonotype came up many times. The chain recombines TRBV6-1 with TRBJ2-3, with D perhaps given as TRBD1 or TRBD2 (5 bases each). CDR3 size: 16 residues. Germline V CDR1 and CDR2: MNHNS, SASEGT. The V gene lost 3 bases and the J gene lost 2 bases, with 15 bases spanning the gap. CDR3 loop: CASSEGVGLITDTQYF. For the CDR3, the DNA is TGTGCCAGCAGTGAGGGGGTAGGGCTCATCACAGATACGCAGTATTTT.

There are many counts of this clonotype. The genes are TRBV29-1 and TRBJ2-1; D perhaps matches TRBD2 (5 bases). The ends were cut back, 5 bases at V and 6 bases at J, with 14 bases in the middle. Germline V lookup: CDR1 SQVTM, CDR2 ANQGSEA. CDR3 length equals 13 residues. The CDR3 protein is CSVPSLAFNEQFF. In nucleotides, the CDR3 is TGCAGCGTTCCGTCTCTAGCTTTCAATGAGCAGTTCTTC.

At least ten counts were recorded for this clonotype. CDR3 residues: CASSLLAGVGNEQFF. The CDR3 DNA reads as TGTGCCAGCAGCCTACTAGCGGGAGTGGGCAATGAGCAGTTCTTC. V is TRBV5-5 and J is TRBJ2-1; 11 bases fit TRBD2. The CDR3 is 15 amino acids. Trimming removed 4 bases from V and 6 bases from J; junction bases left unmatched: 6. Germline V CDR1 and CDR2: SGHKS, YYEKEE (reference sequence).

This clonotype was recorded many times. The V call is TRBV4-1, the J call TRBJ1-5, with D uncertain. Trimming removed 1 base from V and 5 bases from J, with 9 bases in between. This CDR3 is 14 amino acids long. CDR1 is MGHRA, CDR2 YSYEKL, per germline. The CDR3 sequence is CASSQGQTYQPQHF. CDR3 nucleotides: TGCGCCAGCAGCCAAGGGCAGACGTATCAGCCCCAGCATTTT.

The chain couples TRBV11-1 to TRBJ2-2; TRBD1 or TRBD2 may be the D gene (5 bases each). Germline V CDR1 and CDR2: SGHAT, FQDESV (reference sequence). Trimming cost V 5 bases and J 12 bases, with 34 bases left between them. CDR3 length equals 19 residues. The CDR3 DNA reads as TGTGCCAGCAGCCCCGGACTGGTGGCAGGCCCCTCGAAAGAGGGGAAGCTGTTTTTT. Protein product: CASSPGLVAGPSKEGKLFF.

There are many counts of this clonotype. At one end, the junction sequence differs from germline, possibly due to a read error. The gene calls are TRBV20-1 and TRBJ1-1; D gene unclear. The CDR3 consists of 12 residues. Per germline, CDR1 DFQATT and CDR2 SNEGSKA (reference sequence). CDR3 nucleotide sequence: TGCAGTGTTAAGGGCGGAGACACTGAACCTTTCTTT. Its protein is CSVKGGDTEPFF.

Concerning this clonotype itself: This clone may be a read error of a much larger clone one base away. The chain recombines TRBV5-1 with TRBJ1-5; 7 bases fit TRBD1. This CDR3 is 15 amino acids long. Per germline, CDR1 SGHRS and CDR2 YFSETQ. In DNA form, the CDR3 reads TGCGCCAGCAGCCCATCGCAGGGGGGGAATCCGCCCCAGCATTTT. Amino acid sequence: CASSPSQGGNPPQHF. Based on the CDR3 plus reference TRBV5-1 and TRBJ1-5, the full variable domain is KAGVTQTPRYLIKTRGQQVTLSCSPISGHRSVSWYQQTPGQGLQFLFEYFSETQRNKGNFPGRFSGRQFSNSRSEMNVSTLELGDSALYLCASSPSQGGNPPQHFGDGTRLSIL.

At least ten counts were recorded for this clonotype. The rearrangement links TRBV20-1 to TRBJ2-1, with TRBD1 identical over 8 bases. J lost 7 bases, V lost 6 bases, and 5 bases had no gene match. The CDR3 consists of 12 residues. CDR1 is DFQATT, CDR2 SNEGSKA, per germline (reference sequence). CDR3 sequence (DNA): TGCAGTGCGCCAACAGGGGGGAATGAGCAGTTCTTC. It encodes CSAPTGGNEQFF.

The gene calls are TRBV12-3 or TRBV12-4 and TRBJ2-7, with 8 bases fitting TRBD1. The J segment lost 5 bases and the V segment lost 6 bases, leaving 12 bases of the junction unmatched. This CDR3 is 15 amino acids long. CDR3 DNA: TGTGCCAGCAGGCCCTCAGGGGGCGCGAGAAACGAGCAGTACTTC. It encodes CASRPSGGARNEQYF.

In this sample, this clonotype turned up many times. This sequence joins TRBV20-1 and TRBJ2-7, with 10 bases matching TRBD1. Trimming at V came to 2 bases and at J to 4 bases, leaving 11 bases not matched to a gene. The CDR3 consists of 16 residues. Germline assignment: CDR1 DFQATT and CDR2 SNEGSKA (reference sequence). The CDR3 nucleotides read TGCAGTGCTAGACACTACCGGGACAGGGGCTATTACGAGCAGTACTTC. Translated, it gives CSARHYRDRGYYEQYF.

This clonotype was counted many times. The chain carries TRBV25-1 and TRBJ2-3; a weak D match, TRBD2 (6 bases). Germline V gene data show CDR1 as MGHDK and CDR2 as SYGVNS. The length of the CDR3 is 17 residues. Trimming took off 2 bases at V and 0 bases at J, with 15 bases between the two ends. CDR3: CASSENRVLASTDTQYF. Written as DNA, the CDR3 is TGTGCCAGCAGTGAAAATAGGGTCCTAGCGAGCACAGATACGCAGTATTTT.

This clonotype was seen at least ten times. The V and J genes are TRBV10-3 and TRBJ2-2; perhaps TRBD2 as D (7 bases). Germline V gene sequence: CDR1 ENHRY, CDR2 SYGVKD. The CDR3 is 15 residues long. The V end lost 3 bases, the J end lost 4 bases, and 12 bases lay between the germline ends. The CDR3 nucleotides read TGTGCCATCAGTGAACGGGGGGCCCCCACCGGGGAGCTGTTTTTT. Its translation is CAISERGAPTGELFF.

At least ten counts were recorded for this clonotype. The gene calls are TRBV7-9 and TRBJ1-5; TRBD1 might be the D (5 bases). CDR3 length: 13 residues. The germline V gene encodes CDR1 SEHNR and CDR2 FQNEAQ (reference sequence). The germline V and J ends were trimmed by 5 bases and 3 bases, with 8 bases remaining between them. CDR3: CASSTGYNQPQHF. DNA for the CDR3: TGTGCCAGCAGCACAGGCTACAATCAGCCCCAGCATTTT.

This clonotype was seen many times. V usage is TRBV5-1 and J usage is TRBJ1-4; D is unclear. The V gene lost 4 bases and the J gene lost 0 bases, with 7 bases spanning the gap. The length of the CDR3 is 14 residues. The V gene's germline CDR1 is SGHRS and CDR2 YFSETQ. The CDR3 nucleotides read TGCGCCAGCAGCGGACTTGCAACTAATGAAAAACTGTTTTTT. This codes for CASSGLATNEKLFF.

The gene calls are TRBV19 and TRBJ1-3, with unresolved D. The germline V and J ends were trimmed by 9 bases and 4 bases, with 16 bases remaining between them. There are 14 residues in the CDR3. Germline CDR1 reads LNHDA; CDR2 reads SQIVND (reference sequence). The CDR3 sequence: CASRRREFGNTIYF. The CDR3 nucleotides read TGTGCCAGCCGACGCCGGGAGTTCGGAAACACCATATATTTT.

V usage is TRBV5-4 and J usage is TRBJ2-3, with 7 bases aligning to TRBD1. CDR1 SGHNT and CDR2 YYREEE come from the germline V gene (reference sequence). The CDR3 loop spans 14 amino acids. The V and J ends lost 5 bases and 2 bases, in that order; junction bases with no gene match: 5. CDR3 sequence (DNA): TGTGCCAGCAGGCCCAGGGGGACCACAGATACGCAGTATTTT. Encoded protein: CASRPRGTTDTQYF. Filled out from reference TRBV5-4 and TRBJ2-3, the complete variable domain reads ETGVTQSPTHLIKTRGQQVTLRCSSQSGHNTVSWYQQALGQGPQFIFQYYREEENGRGNFPPRFSGLQFPNYSSELNVNALELDDSALYLCASRPRGTTDTQYFGPGTRLTVL.

This clonotype occurred many times. The chain has TRBV5-1 and TRBJ2-1, with a possible D match to TRBD2 (5 bases). Germline V gives CDR1 SGHRS, CDR2 YFSETQ. CDR3 length equals 16 residues. Trimming took 4 bases from V and 0 from J, leaving 14 bases between them. CDR3 loop: CASSGVEGISYNEQFF. The CDR3 coding sequence is TGCGCCAGCAGCGGAGTAGAGGGAATCTCCTACAATGAGCAGTTCTTC.

The chain employs TRBV28 and TRBJ2-7; 8 bases fit TRBD1. After removal of 3 bases from V and 5 bases from J, the junction contained 6 bases not matched to a gene. The CDR3 runs to 14 residues. Germline-derived CDR1 and CDR2 are MDHEN and SYDVKM. The CDR3 sequence is CASSFSDRAHEQYF. CDR3 coding DNA: TGTGCCAGCAGTTTCTCGGACAGGGCCCACGAGCAGTACTTC.

At least ten counts were recorded for this clonotype. This sequence joins TRBV5-1 and TRBJ2-1; 8 nucleotides align to TRBD1. V lost 3 bases, J lost 5 bases, and 4 bases stayed unmatched. The CDR3 spans 14 residues. The V gene's germline CDR1 is SGHRS and CDR2 YFSETQ. The CDR3 DNA sequence: TGCGCCAGCAGCTCAGGGGGCCCTAACAATGAGCAGTTCTTC. This gives the protein CASSSGGPNNEQFF.

This clonotype was observed at least ten times. The rearrangement links TRBV12-3 or TRBV12-4 to TRBJ2-3, with a tentative D call TRBD2 (6 bases). V was cut by 6 bases and J by 2 bases, with 12 bases left in between. The CDR3 has 14 amino acids. The CDR3 sequence is CASSPGLHTDTQYF. CDR3 coding DNA: TGTGCCAGCAGCCCGGGACTGCACACAGATACGCAGTATTTT.

This clonotype was detected ten times or more. J is TRBJ2-1 and V is TRBV3-1; 16 bases are a match to TRBD2. From germline, CDR1 is LGHDT and CDR2 YNNKEL (reference sequence). This CDR3 contains 17 residues. The V segment lost 5 bases and the J segment 7 bases; nucleotides outside the gene matches: 8. The CDR3: CASSEGLAGGPWNEQFF. CDR3 sequence (DNA): TGTGCCAGCAGCGAGGGACTAGCGGGGGGGCCGTGGAATGAGCAGTTCTTC.

In this sample, this clonotype turned up many times. The chain links TRBV20-1 to TRBJ2-3, with D possibly matching TRBD2 (5 bases). V lost 6 bases and J lost 1, with 11 bases in between. This CDR3 contains 13 residues. Germline loops: CDR1 DFQATT, CDR2 SNEGSKA (reference sequence). CDR3 in amino acids: CSAMYSGTDTQYF. DNA for the CDR3: TGCAGTGCCATGTATAGCGGCACAGATACGCAGTATTTT.

Ten or more counts support this clonotype. V gene TRBV12-3 or TRBV12-4 combines with J gene TRBJ2-2; 9 bases are a match to TRBD2. The CDR3 has 15 residues. Germline trimming cut 3 bases from V and 7 bases from J; bases unmatched to any gene: 6. DNA of the CDR3: TGTGCCAGCAGTTTGGGTAGCGGGAGATACGGGGAGCTGTTTTTT. It specifies CASSLGSGRYGELFF.